This T cell receptor beta chain was sequenced for a study of T cell responses to AZD1222 COVID-19 vaccine. Findings of the study overall: No repertoire was sampled before or during the peak T cell response, only after it. Nearly half of spike-specific TCRs reportedly target unmutated variant regions. Seropositive at baseline were only 5 to 7 AZD1222 recipients.

On this clone: As yet, its antigen is unknown.

The CDR3 sequence is 13 residues long. From germline, CDR1 is LNHDA and CDR2 SQIVND (reference sequence). TCRdb's table, derived via immunoSEQ multiplex PCR, lists solely in-frame clones and lacks some. Altogether about 130,000 clones are present, about nine tenths being singletons, with the ten largest covering 20% to 25%. This sequence was found in an adult in good health. The sequences come from peripheral blood, collected on day 0 of AZD1222 vaccination. The rearrangement joins TRBV19 to TRBJ1-3; D possibly corresponds to TRBD1 (5 bases). The CDR3, as DNA: TGTTTTTCCCAGGGCGCAACTGGAAACACCATATATTTT. Amino acids: CFSQGATGNTIYF.